These T cell receptor beta chains were read from a single sample in a study of blood T cell repertoires in COVID-19. Data came from immunoSEQ multiplex PCR; TCRdb stores just in-frame clones and leaves some out. The repertoire holds hundreds of thousands of clones, with roughly 80% as singletons. Sequenced: PBMCs or T cells enriched from blood (not recorded which). These receptors came from a woman between 45 and 65 years old who had been exposed to COVID-19. The CDR3 runs from the conserved cysteine through the conserved F or W. Each record gives: J gene, D gene, clone size, V gene, CDR3 DNA, CDR3 protein. The D gene is left open where the match is weak. Clone size, where shown, is once, few, many, or a class for clones that have expanded.

j_gene: TRBJ1-2
d_gene: TRBD1
abundance: .
v_gene: TRBV5-4
CDR3nt: TGTGCCAGCAGCTTGGAAGGACAGGGCAGGGGCTACACCTTC
CDR3aa: CASSLEGQGRGYTF

j_gene: TRBJ1-2
d_gene: .
abundance: .
v_gene: TRBV2
CDR3nt: TGTGCCAGCAGTGACTGGGCCGTAGCTAACTATGGCTACACCTTC
CDR3aa: CASSDWAVANYGYTF

j_gene: TRBJ1-3
d_gene: .
abundance: .
v_gene: TRBV4-2
CDR3nt: TGTGCCAGCAGCCAGGGGGCGCCTGGAAACACCATATATTTT
CDR3aa: CASSQGAPGNTIYF

j_gene: TRBJ1-3
d_gene: TRBD1
abundance: .
v_gene: TRBV28
CDR3nt: TGTGCCAGCAGTTGGGGACAGGGGGGAAACACCATATATTTT
CDR3aa: CASSWGQGGNTIYF

j_gene: TRBJ1-5
d_gene: TRBD1
abundance: .
v_gene: TRBV6-5
CDR3nt: TGTGCCAGCGTAGACAGGGGGCATCAGCCCCAGCATTTT
CDR3aa: CASVDRGHQPQHF

j_gene: TRBJ2-3
d_gene: TRBD1
abundance: .
v_gene: TRBV7-3
CDR3nt: TGTGCCAGCAGCTTAGAGGGGGCGGGAGATACGCAGTATTTT
CDR3aa: CASSLEGAGDTQYF

j_gene: TRBJ2-2
d_gene: .
abundance: .
v_gene: TRBV4-2
CDR3nt: TGTGCCAGCAGCCAGGAATCGGGGACCGGGGAGCTGTTTTTT
CDR3aa: CASSQESGTGELFF

j_gene: TRBJ1-2
d_gene: .
abundance: .
v_gene: TRBV13
CDR3nt: TGTGCCAGCAGTTCCAGGGTTGATGGCTACACCTTC
CDR3aa: CASSSRVDGYTF

j_gene: TRBJ1-3
d_gene: .
abundance: .
v_gene: TRBV11-2
CDR3nt: TGTGCCAGCAGTCTACAGGTACACAGAAACACCATATATTTT
CDR3aa: CASSLQVHRNTIYF

j_gene: TRBJ2-2
d_gene: .
abundance: .
v_gene: TRBV6-6
CDR3nt: TGTGCCAGCAGTTATCTCCGCAGGGGCGATTGGGAGCTGTTTTTT
CDR3aa: CASSYLRRGDWELFF

j_gene: TRBJ1-2
d_gene: .
abundance: .
v_gene: TRBV5-1
CDR3nt: TGCGCCAGCAGCTTGGGACCGTCCGGGAACTATGGCTACACCTTC
CDR3aa: CASSLGPSGNYGYTF

j_gene: TRBJ1-2
d_gene: .
abundance: .
v_gene: TRBV12-5
CDR3nt: TGTGCTAGTGGTTTGGACTGGGCCTATGGCTACACCTTC
CDR3aa: CASGLDWAYGYTF

j_gene: TRBJ2-7
d_gene: .
abundance: .
v_gene: TRBV6-1
CDR3nt: TGTGCCAGCAGTGAACAAGGGAGCTCCTACGAGCAGTACTTC
CDR3aa: CASSEQGSSYEQYF

j_gene: TRBJ1-2
d_gene: .
abundance: .
v_gene: TRBV2
CDR3nt: TGTGCCAGCAGTACCCGGACTGCCCTAGATGGCTATGGCTACACCTTC
CDR3aa: CASSTRTALDGYGYTF

j_gene: TRBJ2-7
d_gene: TRBD1
abundance: .
v_gene: TRBV4-1
CDR3nt: TGCGCCAGCAGCCAATTCTCCGGGACAGCCATCCCCTACGAGCAGTACTTC
CDR3aa: CASSQFSGTAIPYEQYF

j_gene: TRBJ1-1
d_gene: TRBD1
abundance: .
v_gene: TRBV19
CDR3nt: TGTGCCAGTAGTCCCGGGACAGGGCAAATGAACACTGAAGCTTTCTTT
CDR3aa: CASSPGTGQMNTEAFF

j_gene: TRBJ2-2
d_gene: .
abundance: .
v_gene: TRBV5-8
CDR3nt: TGTGCCAGCAGCTTGTGGGCAGGGTACCCCGGGGAGCTGTTTTTT
CDR3aa: CASSLWAGYPGELFF

j_gene: TRBJ1-6
d_gene: .
abundance: .
v_gene: TRBV18
CDR3nt: TGTGCCAGCTCACCGGCCCGTAACCCAAATTCACCCCTCCACTTT
CDR3aa: CASSPARNPNSPLHF

j_gene: TRBJ1-6
d_gene: .
abundance: .
v_gene: TRBV7-2
CDR3nt: TGTGCCAGCACCCTAGGACTTAGTAATTCACCCCTCCACTTT
CDR3aa: CASTLGLSNSPLHF

j_gene: TRBJ2-2
d_gene: TRBD2
abundance: few
v_gene: TRBV5-1
CDR3nt: TGCGCCAGCAGCAGTTCTAGCGGGGGGCAGAACACCGGGGAGCTGTTTTTT
CDR3aa: CASSSSSGGQNTGELFF

j_gene: TRBJ1-6
d_gene: .
abundance: few
v_gene: TRBV5-6
CDR3nt: TGTGCCAGCAGCTGGGGTCGGGGGATCCAGCAGGGTTCACCCCTCCACTTT
CDR3aa: CASSWGRGIQQGSPLHF

j_gene: TRBJ2-3
d_gene: TRBD2
abundance: .
v_gene: TRBV3-1/TRBV3-2
CDR3nt: TGTGCCAGCACCCCGAGGGGGACTAGCGGGGGGGCAGATACGCAGTATTTT
CDR3aa: CASTPRGTSGGADTQYF

j_gene: TRBJ2-1
d_gene: .
abundance: .
v_gene: TRBV12-3/TRBV12-4
CDR3nt: TGTGCCAGCGGGAGGATCTCCGCAGGGGAGCAGTTCTTC
CDR3aa: CASGRISAGEQFF

j_gene: TRBJ2-5
d_gene: TRBD2
abundance: few
v_gene: TRBV19
CDR3nt: TGTGCCAGTAGTGCTAGCGGGGGGGCCTTGGAGACCCAGTACTTC
CDR3aa: CASSASGGALETQYF

j_gene: TRBJ1-3
d_gene: .
abundance: few
v_gene: TRBV11-2
CDR3nt: TGTGCCAGCAGCGCCATACAAAGAGGAAACACCATATATTTT
CDR3aa: CASSAIQRGNTIYF

j_gene: TRBJ1-1
d_gene: .
abundance: .
v_gene: TRBV18
CDR3nt: TGTGCCAGCTCCCCGGCAGGGGCGGCTGAAGCTTTCTTT
CDR3aa: CASSPAGAAEAFF

j_gene: TRBJ1-1
d_gene: .
abundance: once
v_gene: TRBV6-1
CDR3nt: TGTGCCAGCAGTGAAACCTATCGGAACACTGAAGCTTTCTTT
CDR3aa: CASSETYRNTEAFF

j_gene: TRBJ2-5
d_gene: TRBD2
abundance: .
v_gene: TRBV25-1
CDR3nt: TGTGCCAGCAGTGTTCTAGCGGGGCACGGAAAGACCCAGTACTTC
CDR3aa: CASSVLAGHGKTQYF

j_gene: TRBJ1-2
d_gene: .
abundance: once
v_gene: TRBV19
CDR3nt: TGTGCCAGTATCCCGGCCAGCGGGAATGGCTACACCTTC
CDR3aa: CASIPASGNGYTF

j_gene: TRBJ2-2
d_gene: .
abundance: .
v_gene: TRBV18
CDR3nt: TGTGCCAGCTCACCACAGGGGTCCCTCAGCACCGGGGAGCTGTTTTTT
CDR3aa: CASSPQGSLSTGELFF

j_gene: TRBJ1-5
d_gene: TRBD1
abundance: .
v_gene: TRBV6-5
CDR3nt: TGTGCCAGCCCTGCGACAGGGGGGTGCAATCAGCCCCAGCATTTT
CDR3aa: CASPATGGCNQPQHF

j_gene: TRBJ1-2
d_gene: .
abundance: .
v_gene: TRBV5-4
CDR3nt: TGTGCCAGCAGTTCGGACAGTCTCTATGGCTACACCTTC
CDR3aa: CASSSDSLYGYTF

j_gene: TRBJ1-6
d_gene: TRBD1
abundance: .
v_gene: TRBV28
CDR3nt: TGTGCCAGCGGGGGCTCCTACAGGGGGAAATCCTATAATTCACCCCTCCACTTT
CDR3aa: CASGGSYRGKSYNSPLHF

j_gene: TRBJ1-2
d_gene: TRBD1
abundance: .
v_gene: TRBV6-5
CDR3nt: TGTGCCAGCAGTTCCCCAGGGGGAAACTATGGCTACACCTTC
CDR3aa: CASSSPGGNYGYTF

j_gene: TRBJ1-2
d_gene: .
abundance: .
v_gene: TRBV29-1
CDR3nt: TGCAGCGTTGAAGAGTCCACCCGACAGGCCGGGCACTATGGCTACACCTTC
CDR3aa: CSVEESTRQAGHYGYTF

j_gene: TRBJ2-2
d_gene: .
abundance: .
v_gene: TRBV7-9
CDR3nt: TGTGCCAGCAGCTTGACGGGGAACACCGGGGAGCTGTTTTTT
CDR3aa: CASSLTGNTGELFF

j_gene: TRBJ2-3
d_gene: TRBD2
abundance: .
v_gene: TRBV5-1
CDR3nt: TGCGCCAGCCAGACTAGCGGGGGTTCAGGCCACACAGATACGCAGTATTTT
CDR3aa: CASQTSGGSGHTDTQYF

j_gene: TRBJ2-7
d_gene: .
abundance: .
v_gene: TRBV6-6
CDR3nt: TGTGCCAGCAGTTCCCTACACGAGCAGTACTTC
CDR3aa: CASSSLHEQYF

j_gene: TRBJ1-2
d_gene: .
abundance: .
v_gene: TRBV24-1
CDR3nt: TGTGCCACCAGTGATTCGGCGACCCCCGACAGTCGCTATGGCTACACCTTC
CDR3aa: CATSDSATPDSRYGYTF

j_gene: TRBJ1-1
d_gene: .
abundance: .
v_gene: TRBV29-1
CDR3nt: TGCAGCGTTGAAGAGGGGCCTGAAGCTTTCTTT
CDR3aa: CSVEEGPEAFF

j_gene: TRBJ1-3
d_gene: .
abundance: .
v_gene: TRBV19
CDR3nt: TGTGGCTCTGGTGGGAGCTCTGGAAACACCATATATTTT
CDR3aa: CGSGGSSGNTIYF

j_gene: TRBJ2-7
d_gene: TRBD1
abundance: .
v_gene: TRBV27
CDR3nt: TGTGCCAGCAGTTTAAGGACAGGCTACGAGCAGTACTTC
CDR3aa: CASSLRTGYEQYF

j_gene: TRBJ1-5
d_gene: TRBD1
abundance: .
v_gene: TRBV11-2
CDR3nt: TGTGCCAGCAGCTTCACAGGGGTTGAGCCCCAGCATTTT
CDR3aa: CASSFTGVEPQHF

j_gene: TRBJ2-3
d_gene: .
abundance: once
v_gene: TRBV7-8
CDR3nt: TGTGCCAGCAGCAGGATCGGATCCTCGGGTACGCAGTATTTT
CDR3aa: CASSRIGSSGTQYF

j_gene: TRBJ1-1
d_gene: TRBD1
abundance: .
v_gene: TRBV29-1
CDR3nt: TGCAGCGTTGGGGGGACAGGGGAGGTGGCTTTCTTT
CDR3aa: CSVGGTGEVAFF

j_gene: TRBJ1-2
d_gene: TRBD1
abundance: .
v_gene: TRBV11-1
CDR3nt: TGTGCCAGCAGCCAAGGACAGGGGGAGGCAAACTATGGCTACACCTTC
CDR3aa: CASSQGQGEANYGYTF

j_gene: TRBJ2-2
d_gene: TRBD2
abundance: .
v_gene: TRBV2
CDR3nt: TGTGCCAGCAGCCGAGGAGCGGGGGGGCGAATCGGGGAGCTGTTTTTT
CDR3aa: CASSRGAGGRIGELFF

j_gene: TRBJ2-7
d_gene: .
abundance: .
v_gene: TRBV18
CDR3nt: TGTGCCAGCTCGACGCAAGGGGGGGTCCGCTACGAGCAGTACTTC
CDR3aa: CASSTQGGVRYEQYF

j_gene: TRBJ2-2
d_gene: TRBD2
abundance: .
v_gene: TRBV9
CDR3nt: TGTGCCAGCAGCCCACCGGGACTAGCGTCCACCGGGGAGCTGTTTTTT
CDR3aa: CASSPPGLASTGELFF

j_gene: TRBJ2-7
d_gene: TRBD2
abundance: .
v_gene: TRBV5-1
CDR3nt: TGCGCCAGCAGCTTGGGGGAGGGGTCCGACGAGCAGTACTTC
CDR3aa: CASSLGEGSDEQYF

j_gene: TRBJ1-5
d_gene: .
abundance: .
v_gene: TRBV7-9
CDR3nt: TGTGCCAGCAGCCCACAGGGTAATCAGCCCCAGCATTTT
CDR3aa: CASSPQGNQPQHF

j_gene: TRBJ1-4
d_gene: TRBD1
abundance: .
v_gene: TRBV7-8
CDR3nt: TGTGCCAGCAGCTTAGGGGACAGGGGAAATGAAAAACTGTTTTTT
CDR3aa: CASSLGDRGNEKLFF

j_gene: TRBJ1-1
d_gene: .
abundance: .
v_gene: TRBV19
CDR3nt: TGTGCCAGTAGTACACCGGGACACCGATACACTGAAGCTTTCTTT
CDR3aa: CASSTPGHRYTEAFF